These 15 T cell receptor beta chains were sequenced from one sample in a study of blood T cell repertoires in COVID-19 (dated by TCRdb to 2019 to 2021). The library came from the immunoSEQ multiplex PCR assay. This immuneACCESS table, as held by TCRdb, lists in-frame sequences with V and J called but not all clones. Of the missing ones, under half trace to an unresolved V gene in checked studies; the others have no known cause. The sample contains about 390,000 clones, approximately 90% of them found a single time. The biggest ten clones account for about 10% of the sample. Sample: PBMCs or T cells enriched from blood (not recorded which). All receptors come from a woman aged 45-60 years who had recovered from COVID-19.

The CDR3 nucleotides read TGTGCCATCAACTCCCCCAGCGGGGGGGCCGGGTATACGCAGTATTTT. Encoded protein: CAINSPSGGAGYTQYF. The chain uses TRBV10-3 and TRBJ2-3; TRBD2 matches at 10 bases. V was clipped by 7 bases and J by 7 bases; unmatched bases: 14. The CDR3 runs 16 residues. Germline CDR1 reads ENHRY; CDR2 reads SYGVKD.

This clone turned up a few times. CDR3 DNA: TGTGCCAGCAGCTTTGGATGGGCTAATGAAGAAAAACTGTTTTTT. Translation: CASSFGWANEEKLFF. The V gene is TRBV7-6, the J gene TRBJ1-4; D ambiguous. This CDR3 spans 15 amino acids. Deletions cut 3 bases from V and 8 bases from J, with 16 bases between. The V gene's germline CDR1 is SGHVS and CDR2 FNYEAQ.

This rearrangement joins TRBV5-1 to TRBJ1-2; D unclear. Germline V gene lookup returns CDR1 SGHRS and CDR2 YFSETQ. V was shortened by 4 bases and J by 7 bases, with 11 bases between the two germline ends. The CDR3 spans 12 residues. DNA of the CDR3: TGCGCCAGCAGCCCAGAGGTCGGTGGCTACACCTTC. Encoded protein: CASSPEVGGYTF.

The rearrangement joins TRBV29-1 to TRBJ1-1, with 8 bases that match TRBD1. V trimming: 4 bases; J trimming: 6 bases; junction bases outside the gene matches: 4. This CDR3 contains 12 residues. Germline V gene data show CDR1 as SQVTM and CDR2 as ANQGSEA. CDR3 nucleotides: TGCAGCGTTGCCGTGACAGGGGCTGAAGCTTTCTTT. This gives the protein CSVAVTGAEAFF.

The rearrangement uses TRBV6-5 and TRBJ1-1, with D perhaps TRBD1 (5 bases). Deletions cut 6 bases from V and 7 bases from J, with 21 bases between. The CDR3 has 15 amino acids. CDR1 is MNHEY, CDR2 SVGAGI, per germline. CDR3 sequence reads: CASSPGTGLSYEAFF. Written as DNA, the CDR3 is TGTGCCAGCAGCCCCGGGACGGGACTGTCCTATGAAGCTTTCTTT.

V usage is TRBV5-4 and J usage is TRBJ2-7, with a tentative D call TRBD1 (7 bases). CDR3 length equals 14 residues. Germline V gives CDR1 SGHNT, CDR2 YYREEE (reference sequence). Trimming cost V 4 bases and J 3 bases, with 14 bases left between them. CDR3 coding DNA: TGTGCCAGCAGCCTGGCGGGACAGAACTACGAGCAGTACTTC. Residues: CASSLAGQNYEQYF.

The rearrangement uses TRBV7-9 and TRBJ1-2; tentative D call: TRBD1 (6 bases). The V gene's germline CDR1 is SEHNR and CDR2 FQNEAQ (reference sequence). This CDR3 is built from 14 residues. Trimming stripped 5 bases from V and 8 bases from J, with 18 bases between. The CDR3 DNA sequence: TGTGCCAGCAGCCAAAATGGGCCCCAGGGGGGCTACACCTTC. This codes for CASSQNGPQGGYTF.

The CDR3 DNA reads TGTGCCAGCAGAGATGTAGCGGGGGGGCGGGACAATGAGCAGTTCTTC. Amino acids: CASRDVAGGRDNEQFF. V is TRBV28 and J is TRBJ2-1; 11 nucleotides match TRBD2. V was pared by 6 bases and J by 5 bases, with 9 bases of the junction left unmatched. Germline loops: CDR1 MDHEN, CDR2 SYDVKM. The CDR3 consists of 16 residues.

In this sample, this clone turned up a few times. V usage is TRBV7-9 and J usage is TRBJ2-2; no definite D call. Trimming took 1 base from V and 6 from J, leaving 9 bases between them. The CDR3 totals 14 residues. Germline V gives CDR1 SEHNR, CDR2 FQNEAQ (reference sequence). CDR3 residues: CASSLVSSPGELFF. The CDR3 coding sequence is TGTGCCAGCAGCTTAGTATCGTCTCCCGGGGAGCTGTTTTTT. The variable domain in full, with the rest retrieved from reference TRBV7-9 and TRBJ2-2, is DTGVSQNPRHKITKRGQNVTFRCDPISEHNRLYWYRQTLGQGPEFLTYFQNEAQLEKSRLLSDRFSAERPKGSFSTLEIQRTEQGDSAMYLCASSLVSSPGELFFGEGSRLTVL.

The V gene is TRBV12-3 or TRBV12-4, the J gene TRBJ1-1; 9 bases agree with TRBD1. Germline trimming cut 6 bases from V and 8 bases from J; bases unmatched to any gene: 4. This CDR3 spans 12 amino acids. The CDR3 coding sequence is TGTGCCAGCAGAACAGGGGGCAGGGAAGCTTTCTTT. Translated, it gives CASRTGGREAFF.

The V and J genes are TRBV28 and TRBJ2-7, with 8 bases identical to TRBD2. The germline V gene has CDR1 MDHEN and CDR2 SYDVKM. The CDR3 totals 15 residues. V dropped 6 bases and J dropped 2; count of bases not matched to a gene: 9. The CDR3 protein is CASSSTSGDTYEQYF. The CDR3 bases are TGTGCCAGCAGCTCTACTAGCGGAGATACCTACGAGCAGTACTTC.

V and J are TRBV3-1 (or the pseudogene TRBV3-2) and TRBJ2-3; TRBD2 agrees at 15 bases. The CDR3 runs to 17 residues. Per the germline V gene, CDR1 is LGHDT and CDR2 is YNNKEL (reference sequence). V shed 4 bases, J shed 1 base, and the junction held 3 bases outside the gene matches. The CDR3 region is CASSRGLAGGRTDTQYF. CDR3 nucleotide sequence: TGTGCCAGCAGCCGGGGACTAGCGGGGGGCCGCACAGATACGCAGTATTTT.

The rearrangement links TRBV30 to TRBJ2-3; 8 bases match TRBD2. CDR3 length: 20 amino acids. CDR1 and CDR2 from the germline V gene are GTSNPN and SVGIG (reference sequence). The V gene end was trimmed by 2 bases and the J gene end by 1 base; junction bases not matched to a gene: 20. In DNA, the CDR3 is TGTGCCTGGAGTTCCCTACCGGGACTAGAGATCTTAAAGGGCACAGATACGCAGTATTTT. As protein: CAWSSLPGLEILKGTDTQYF.

The chain has TRBV5-1 and TRBJ1-1, with 7 bases fitting TRBD1. V lost 1 base and J lost 1; bases outside the gene matches: 22. The CDR3 has 21 amino acids. CDR1 is SGHRS, CDR2 YFSETQ, per germline. The CDR3 DNA follows: TGCGCCAGCAGCTTGACAGGGATGGGCAGGGGGTCGCTACGTAAGAACACTGAAGCTTTCTTT. Protein sequence: CASSLTGMGRGSLRKNTEAFF.

This chain links TRBV10-3 with TRBJ2-1; 14 bases are a match to TRBD2. V shed 2 bases and J 9 bases; nucleotides not matched to a gene: 9. The germline gives CDR1 ENHRY, CDR2 SYGVKD. There are 17 residues in the CDR3. The CDR3 loop reads CAISERTSGGPVVEQFF. CDR3 in DNA: TGTGCCATCAGTGAGAGGACTAGCGGGGGGCCCGTCGTTGAGCAGTTCTTC.